One and the same sample provided the 13 T cell receptor beta chains below, sequenced in a study of blood T cell repertoires in COVID-19 (dated by TCRdb to the early 2020s). The library came from the immunoSEQ multiplex PCR assay. Here the immuneACCESS table is served through TCRdb, limited to in-frame sequences with V and J called. Missing clones are a known gap in these copies; in checked studies unresolved V genes cover under half, and the rest lacks a known reason. In all, the sample holds over 110,000 clones, and roughly 83% of those were seen once. The ten largest clones capture under 5.5% of the sample. Sequencing was done on a sample of PBMCs or T cells enriched from blood (not recorded which). The receptors were gathered from a man aged 40-55 years with acute COVID-19.

The V call is TRBV4-3, the J call TRBJ1-6, with D perhaps TRBD1 (5 bases). Trimming stripped 4 bases from V and 4 bases from J, with 17 bases between. The CDR3 is 17 residues long. The germline CDR1 and CDR2 sequences are LGHNA and YSLEER. The CDR3 DNA sequence: TGCGCCAGCAGCCTCCGAGGGGACGGAGGGTATAATTCACCCCTCCACTTT. Residues: CASSLRGDGGYNSPLHF.

The V and J genes are TRBV5-6 and TRBJ1-1, with D unclear. Germline V gene lookup returns CDR1 SGHDT and CDR2 YYEEEE. Trimming took off 2 bases at V and 0 bases at J, with 11 bases between the two ends. The CDR3 contains 15 residues. The chain's CDR3 is CASSLSVQMNTEAFF. The CDR3 nucleotides read TGTGCCAGCAGCTTATCCGTGCAGATGAACACTGAAGCTTTCTTT.

The chain combines TRBV7-9 with TRBJ2-2; perhaps TRBD2 as D (7 bases). Germline CDR1 SEHNR, CDR2 FQNEAQ (reference sequence). This CDR3 spans 13 amino acids. V gave up 11 bases and J gave up 0 bases, with 10 bases separating them. The CDR3 DNA sequence: TGTGCCTGGCGGGGGCCGAACACCGGGGAGCTGTTTTTT. Its translation: CAWRGPNTGELFF.

About this clone itself: The identical CDR3 is also encoded by other nucleotide sequences in the sample. The CDR3 coding sequence is TGCGCCAGCAGCTTGGCGGGGACAGGGGTCGGGAATGAGCAGTTCTTC. Its translation is CASSLAGTGVGNEQFF. The gene calls are TRBV5-1 and TRBJ2-1; 10 bases map to TRBD1. Germline assignment: CDR1 SGHRS and CDR2 YFSETQ. The CDR3 is 16 amino acids. V trimming: 0 bases; J trimming: 7 bases; junction bases outside the gene matches: 7.

This clone has only one observation. This rearrangement joins TRBV20-1 to TRBJ2-1; no clear D gene. Germline CDR1 and CDR2: DFQATT and SNEGSKA (reference sequence). Trimming left V 3 bases short and J 5 bases short, with 5 bases between. The CDR3 contains 11 residues. The CDR3 coding sequence is TGCAGTGCTAGTCCCAACAATGAGCAGTTCTTC. Translating gives CSASPNNEQFF.

The V call is TRBV3-1 (or the pseudogene TRBV3-2), the J call TRBJ2-5; no firm D call. Germline-derived CDR1 and CDR2 are LGHDT and YNNKEL (reference sequence). The CDR3 length is 15 residues. Trimming left V 2 bases short and J 2 bases short, with 12 bases between. CDR3 bases: TGTGCCAGCAGCCAAAAGGAGTCGCAGCAAGAGACCCAGTACTTC. This codes for CASSQKESQQETQYF.

V gene TRBV6-5 combines with J gene TRBJ2-3; D not certain. The CDR3 totals 13 residues. Trimming shortened V by 8 bases and J by 1 base, and 10 bases separated the two germline ends. Germline V CDR1 and CDR2: MNHEY, SVGAGI. CDR3 nucleotide sequence: TGTGCCAGCCGGAGTCTCCGCACAGATACGCAGTATTTT. Translated, it gives CASRSLRTDTQYF.

This clone was seen a single time. This chain joins TRBV7-2 and TRBJ2-4; 8 nucleotides match TRBD1. The junction had 5 bases not matched to a gene; V was cut back by 5 bases and J by 2 bases. The germline V gene has CDR1 SGHTA and CDR2 FQGNSA. This CDR3 is built from 15 residues. In DNA form, the CDR3 reads TGTGCCAGCAGCAGGCAGGGGGCGACCAAAAACATTCAGTACTTC. Translated, it gives CASSRQGATKNIQYF.

This chain connects TRBV19 to TRBJ2-2; tentative D call: TRBD1 (5 bases). V was pared by 6 bases and J by 6 bases, with 11 bases between. CDR1 is LNHDA and CDR2 is SQIVND in the germline V gene (reference sequence). The CDR3 consists of 13 residues. CDR3 loop: CASSLQAPGELFF. CDR3 nucleotide sequence: TGTGCCAGTAGCCTACAGGCTCCCGGGGAGCTGTTTTTT.

This chain uses TRBV30 with TRBJ1-5; 7 bases line up with TRBD1. The CDR3 covers 13 residues. J gave up 3 bases and V 3 bases, and 2 bases lay outside the gene matches. Germline CDR1 is GTSNPN and CDR2 is SVGIG (reference sequence). The CDR3, as DNA: TGTGCCTGGAGGACAGGGCCCAATCAGCCCCAGCATTTT. Translation gives CAWRTGPNQPQHF.

The rearrangement uses TRBV6-5 and TRBJ1-5; D remains ambiguous. The germline gives CDR1 MNHEY, CDR2 SVGAGI. The germline V and J ends were trimmed by 6 bases and 2 bases, with 11 bases remaining between them. CDR3 size: 14 residues. The CDR3 sequence: CASRYSSGNQPQHF. CDR3 DNA: TGTGCCAGCAGATATTCGTCAGGCAATCAGCCCCAGCATTTT.

This clone was seen a handful of times. The chain employs TRBV30 and TRBJ1-2, with D perhaps matching TRBD1 (6 bases). V was pared by 4 bases and J by 6 bases, with 18 bases between. The CDR3 has 14 residues. Germline CDR1 is GTSNPN and CDR2 is SVGIG (reference sequence). The CDR3 sequence: CAWTQRTDGDGYTF. Here the CDR3 DNA reads TGTGCCTGGACCCAAAGGACAGACGGGGATGGCTACACCTTC.

This chain connects TRBV7-2 to TRBJ2-1, with 7 bases that match TRBD2. CDR3 length: 15 residues. The J segment lost 2 bases and the V segment lost 3 bases, leaving 4 bases of the junction unmatched. CDR1 and CDR2 (germline): SGHTA, FQGNSA. The CDR3 sequence: CASSFTSAPYNEQFF. The CDR3 DNA sequence: TGTGCCAGCAGCTTTACTAGCGCTCCCTACAATGAGCAGTTCTTC.